This TCR beta chain comes out of a study of a mutant IDH1 vaccine in newly diagnosed glioma. Study at large: The initiation of vaccination occurred 4-6 weeks after radiotherapy alone, or with temozolomide cycles. The treated group averaged roughly 40 years old and was around 62% male, 37.5% female.

The time point: week 5, during vaccination. Vaccination used 300 ug of mutant IDH1 20-mer peptide per dose, with topical imiquimod. Each of the donors came in with new WHO grade 3 or 4 astrocytomas that were IDH1-mutant and ATRX-lost. Data came from immunoSEQ multiplex PCR; TCRdb stores just in-frame clones and leaves some out. The sample has some 55,000 clones, 90% seen once. As concerns this clone: Its antigen is undetermined.

Trimming took 2 bases from V and 7 from J, leaving 14 bases between them. The CDR3 is 14 residues long. Germline V gene sequence: CDR1 SEHNR, CDR2 FQNEAQ (reference sequence). Here the sequenced sample was PBMCs, taken from a glioma patient whose treatment included an IDH1 peptide vaccine. J is TRBJ1-2 and V is TRBV7-9; D remains ambiguous. The sequence derives from a woman aged 40 to 49 with glioma. The CDR3 loop is CASSLTAPSPGYTF. In nucleotides, the CDR3 is TGTGCCAGCAGCTTAACGGCCCCTTCACCTGGCTACACCTTC.